Sequencing of this T cell receptor beta chain was carried out in a study of blood T cell repertoires in COVID-19. Assay: immunoSEQ multiplex PCR; the TCRdb copy retains only in-frame clones and omits some. The sample gives about 280,000 clones, approximately 91% of which show up once; 2% to 2.5% is in the top ten. The CDR3 consists of 16 residues. Germline values: CDR1 KGHSH, CDR2 LQKENI. V was clipped by 4 bases and J by 5 bases; unmatched bases: 6. What was sequenced was peripheral blood. The chain uses TRBV18 and TRBJ2-2; 11 nucleotides match TRBD1. This receptor was obtained from a man aged 50-59 years with acute or convalescent COVID-19. CDR3 in amino acids: CASSLSDRGHTGELFF. The CDR3 DNA reads as TGTGCCAGCTCACTATCGGACAGGGGGCATACCGGGGAGCTGTTTTTT.